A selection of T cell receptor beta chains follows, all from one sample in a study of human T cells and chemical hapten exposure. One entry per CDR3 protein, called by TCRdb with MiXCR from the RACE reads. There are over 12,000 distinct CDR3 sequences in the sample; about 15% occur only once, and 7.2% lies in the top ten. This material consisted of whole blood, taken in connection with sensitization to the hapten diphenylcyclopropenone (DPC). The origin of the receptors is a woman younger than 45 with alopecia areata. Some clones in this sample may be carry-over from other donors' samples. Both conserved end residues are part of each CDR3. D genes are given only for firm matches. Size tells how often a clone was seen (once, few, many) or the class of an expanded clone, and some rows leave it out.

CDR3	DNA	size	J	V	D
CASSPPQLANTDTQYF	TGTGCCAGCTCACCACCGCAACTAGCGAACACAGATACGCAGTATTTT	many	TRBJ2-3	TRBV18	TRBD2
CATSRDGARELYIQYF	TGTGCCACCAGCAGAGATGGGGCGCGGGAGTTATACATTCAGTACTTC	NA	TRBJ2-4	TRBV15	TRBD2
CASSLGLLQETQYF	TGTGCCAGCAGCCTGGGACTTTTACAAGAGACCCAGTACTTC	many	TRBJ2-5	TRBV11-2	NA
CASSVVDSSGNTIYF	TGTGCCAGCAGCGTAGTCGACAGCTCTGGAAACACCATATATTTT	NA	TRBJ1-3	TRBV9	NA
CASSLPLAGQETQYF	TGTGCCAGCAGTTTACCCCTAGCGGGACAAGAGACCCAGTACTTC	medium-sized	TRBJ2-5	TRBV28	TRBD2
CSVDGEGYGYTF	TGCAGCGTGGACGGGGAGGGTTATGGCTACACCTTC	medium-sized	TRBJ1-2	TRBV29-1	NA
CASSGRHSNQPQHF	TGTGCCAGCAGCGGGAGACATAGCAATCAGCCCCAGCATTTT	NA	TRBJ1-5	TRBV7-3	NA
CSVDPSGETQYF	TGCAGCGTTGATCCCTCCGGAGAGACCCAGTACTTC	many	TRBJ2-5	TRBV29-1	NA
CASSKGGYTTGVPSGYTF	TGTGCCAGCAGTAAGGGAGGGTACACAACAGGGGTTCCCTCTGGCTACACCTTC	NA	TRBJ1-2	TRBV6-6	TRBD1
CASSQFQGGYNEQFF	TGTGCCAGCAGCCAATTCCAGGGGGGCTACAATGAGCAGTTCTTC	many	TRBJ2-1	TRBV14	NA
CASSQGGRLEAFF	TGCGCCAGCAGCCAAGGCGGTCGCCTCGAAGCTTTCTTT	medium-sized	TRBJ1-1	TRBV4-3	NA
CASSATGNYGYTF	TGTGCCAGCAGCGCGACAGGAAACTATGGCTACACCTTC	few	TRBJ1-2	TRBV9	NA
CASSLWENTEAFF	TGCGCCAGCAGCTTGTGGGAGAACACTGAAGCTTTCTTT	many	TRBJ1-1	TRBV5-1	NA
CASSLSGKVSYEQYF	TGCGCCAGCAGCTTGTCGGGGAAAGTCTCCTACGAGCAGTACTTC	medium-sized	TRBJ2-7	TRBV5-1	NA
CATSRRGDLAKNIQYF	TGTGCCACCAGCAGACGGGGGGACCTAGCCAAAAACATTCAGTACTTC	many	TRBJ2-4	TRBV15	TRBD2
CASSSQLFNTEAFF	TGCGCCAGCAGCTCACAACTTTTCAACACTGAAGCTTTCTTT	NA	TRBJ1-1	TRBV5-1	NA
CASSLRQSYGYTF	TGTGCCAGCAGCTTGCGACAGAGCTATGGCTACACCTTC	many	TRBJ1-2	TRBV7-6	NA
CASSLVADRVQTQYF	TGTGCCAGCAGTTTAGTTGCGGACAGGGTGCAGACCCAGTACTTC	many	TRBJ2-5	TRBV12-3/TRBV12-4	TRBD1
CSAARSNEQFF	TGCAGTGCCGCCCGCTCCAATGAGCAGTTCTTC	many	TRBJ2-1	TRBV20-1	NA
CASSPSGDGSPLHF	TGCGCCAGCAGCCCGTCAGGGGATGGATCACCCCTCCACTTT	many	TRBJ1-6	TRBV5-1	NA
CASSGGQGRADTQYF	TGTGCCAGCAGCGGTGGACAGGGGCGCGCAGATACGCAGTATTTT	many	TRBJ2-3	TRBV12-3/TRBV12-4	TRBD1
CASSETAYYYGYTF	TGTGCCAGCAGTGAAACAGCGTATTACTATGGCTACACCTTC	many	TRBJ1-2	TRBV2	NA